The 10 T cell receptor beta chains below come from one sample, sequenced in a study of blood T cell repertoires in COVID-19. Clones were sequenced by immunoSEQ multiplex PCR, and TCRdb holds only the in-frame ones, with some missing. The data contain roughly 100,000 clones, 81% of them seen just once; the ten biggest clones take up less than 45%. Sequences were obtained from peripheral blood. Source of these receptors: a man aged 80 or over with acute or convalescent COVID-19.

The chain recombines TRBV5-6 with TRBJ2-7, with 8 bases fitting TRBD2. The CDR3 totals 18 residues. Germline lookup yields CDR1 SGHDT and CDR2 YYEEEE. V gave up 4 bases and J gave up 3 bases; unmatched junction bases: 18. The chain's CDR3 is CASSARASGWKGGYEQYF. The CDR3 region has the DNA TGTGCCAGCAGCGCTCGGGCTAGCGGGTGGAAGGGGGGCTACGAGCAGTACTTC.

This chain links TRBV7-9 with TRBJ1-1; possibly TRBD1 for D (6 bases). From germline, CDR1 is SEHNR and CDR2 FQNEAQ (reference sequence). This CDR3 contains 15 residues. The V gene lost 5 bases and the J gene lost 1 base, with 14 bases spanning the gap. The CDR3 region has the DNA TGTGCCAGCAGCCCTTTGACAGGTTCGAACACTGAAGCTTTCTTT. This sequence encodes CASSPLTGSNTEAFF.

The CDR3 sequence: CATSSGLAGSTDTQYF. The CDR3 DNA reads as TGTGCCACCAGCAGCGGACTAGCGGGTAGCACAGATACGCAGTATTTT. The rearrangement joins TRBV15 to TRBJ2-3, with TRBD2 matching 11 bases. The V segment lost 3 bases and the J segment 0 bases; nucleotides outside the gene matches: 2. Germline loops: CDR1 LNHNV, CDR2 YYDKDF (reference sequence). The CDR3 is 16 residues long.

The chain employs TRBV2 and TRBJ1-1; perhaps TRBD1 as D (5 bases). V lost 4 bases and J lost 5, with 14 bases in between. There are 14 residues in the CDR3. CDR1 SNHLY and CDR2 FYNNEI come from the germline V gene. CDR3 sequence reads: CASSVGPGLTEAFF. For the CDR3, the DNA is TGTGCCAGCAGTGTTGGGCCAGGGCTGACTGAAGCTTTCTTT.

CDR3: CASSEGQGLNSPLHF. DNA for the CDR3: TGTGCCAGCAGTGAGGGACAGGGCCTAAATTCACCCCTCCACTTT. The chain is built from TRBV6-1 and TRBJ1-6, with 9 positions matching TRBD1. The V gene's germline CDR1 is MNHNS and CDR2 SASEGT. The CDR3 has 15 amino acids. The junction had 4 bases not matched to a gene; V was cut back by 3 bases and J by 7 bases.

The chain employs TRBV18 and TRBJ2-5; TRBD2 might be the D (5 bases). The CDR3 spans 15 residues. V shed 5 bases and J shed 3 bases, with 16 bases lying between them. Germline V gene lookup returns CDR1 KGHSH and CDR2 LQKENI. CDR3 nucleotide sequence: TGTGCCAGCTCAACCTACAGTCGGGGAAAAGAGACCCAGTACTTC. This gives the protein CASSTYSRGKETQYF. The variable domain in full, with the rest retrieved from reference TRBV18 and TRBJ2-5, is NAGVMQNPRHLVRRRGQEARLRCSPMKGHSHVYWYRQLPEEGLKFMVYLQKENIIDESGMPKERFSAEFPKEGPSILRIQQVVRGDSAAYFCASSTYSRGKETQYFGPGTRLLVL.

The gene calls are TRBV27 and TRBJ2-1; no clear D gene. The CDR3 consists of 14 residues. The V end was cut by 5 bases, the J end by 7 bases, with 15 bases between. Germline CDR1 reads MNHEY; CDR2 reads SMNVEV (reference sequence). DNA of the CDR3: TGTGCCAGCAGTACACCCCTGTTTATGAATGAGCAGTTCTTC. This gives the protein CASSTPLFMNEQFF.

This clone was observed a few times. The chain is built from TRBV27 and TRBJ1-4; 8 bases agree with TRBD1. Germline trimming cut 6 bases from V and 8 bases from J; bases unmatched to any gene: 8. The CDR3 is 14 amino acids. CDR1 and CDR2 from the germline V gene are MNHEY and SMNVEV (reference sequence). The DNA of the CDR3 is TGTGCCAGCAGGTTGACAGGGGTAGGGGAAAAACTGTTTTTT. It encodes CASRLTGVGEKLFF. Based on the CDR3 plus reference TRBV27 and TRBJ1-4, the full variable domain is EAQVTQNPRYLITVTGKKLTVTCSQNMNHEYMSWYRQDPGLGLRQIYYSMNVEVTDKGDVPEGYKVSRKEKRNFPLILESPSPNQTSLYFCASRLTGVGEKLFFGSGTQLSVL.

The chain is built from TRBV19 and TRBJ1-3; 7 bases map to TRBD1. V was clipped by 2 bases and J by 0 bases; unmatched bases: 13. The CDR3 covers 19 residues. The germline V gene has CDR1 LNHDA and CDR2 SQIVND (reference sequence). CDR3 bases: TGTGCCAGTAGTATAAAAGCCCGAAGGGGGCTGCTCTCTGGAAACACCATATATTTT. It is translated as CASSIKARRGLLSGNTIYF.

The J gene is TRBJ2-7, the V gene TRBV2, with TRBD2 identical over 7 bases. Germline trimming cut 2 bases from V and 3 bases from J; bases unmatched to any gene: 1. This CDR3 has 13 residues. The V gene's germline CDR1 is SNHLY and CDR2 FYNNEI. CDR3 sequence reads: CASSETSDYEQYF. CDR3 in DNA: TGTGCCAGCAGTGAAACTAGCGACTACGAGCAGTACTTC.